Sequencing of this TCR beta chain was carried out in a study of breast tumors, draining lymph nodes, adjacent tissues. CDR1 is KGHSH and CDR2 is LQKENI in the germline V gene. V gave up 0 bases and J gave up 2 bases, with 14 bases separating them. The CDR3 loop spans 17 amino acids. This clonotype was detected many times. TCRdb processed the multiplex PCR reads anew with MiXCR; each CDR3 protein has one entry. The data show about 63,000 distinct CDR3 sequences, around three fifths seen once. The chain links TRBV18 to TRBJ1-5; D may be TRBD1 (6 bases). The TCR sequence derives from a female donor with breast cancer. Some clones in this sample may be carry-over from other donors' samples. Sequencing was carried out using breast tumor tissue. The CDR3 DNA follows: TGTGCCAGCTCACCACCTTCGATGGGGGCGGGCAATCAGCCCCAGCATTTT. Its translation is CASSPPSMGAGNQPQHF.